The rows below give T cell receptor beta chains drawn from one sample of a study of T cells in Graves' hyperthyroidism and ophthalmopathy. TCRdb re-analysed the multiplex PCR reads in MiXCR, keeping a single row per CDR3 protein. The sample contains about 480,000 distinct CDR3 sequences, approximately 25% of which appear only once. Sequencing used blood. These receptors were obtained from a woman aged 25 to 45 with Graves' ophthalmopathy. CDR3s include the opening cysteine and the closing phenylalanine or tryptophan. Clone size is shown for a subset of rows, as once, few, many or a class of expanded clone.

V gene,clone size,CDR3 length,CDR3 protein
TRBV12-3/TRBV12-4,many,12,CASTQGVETQYF
TRBV6-6,many,15,CASSYSGGAWETQYF
TRBV6-1,NA,14,CASRRQGPSYEQYF
TRBV28,many,18,CASSHRTGGNVMNTEAFF
TRBV28,NA,15,CASRGPQGHYQPQHF
TRBV6-2/TRBV6-3,many,14,CASSYDVRAYEQYF
TRBV27,NA,18,CASSLSPAPQSVQETQYF
TRBV19,few,14,CASSIGYSQETQYF
TRBV18,NA,15,CASSPGTSVLNEQFF
TRBV19,many,13,CASSMQTQETQYF
TRBV14,many,13,CASSQSGGETQYF
TRBV30,many,12,CAWSGTGGGYTF
TRBV20-1,many,13,CSATPGTGETQYF
TRBV13,few,15,CASSPGRGDVETQYF
TRBV5-1,many,13,CASSWDRGETQYF
TRBV20-1,NA,16,CSAPVWGRANTGELFF
TRBV20-1,few,14,CSARDGGLDTEAFF
TRBV28,once,15,CASSLPTGLNYGYTF
TRBV9,NA,15,CASNVPSGVNTEAFF
TRBV6-5,NA,15,CASSLQGQGRYGYTF
TRBV28,few,15,CASSPFGGVAYEQYF
TRBV5-1,few,16,CASSLGLGGGKETQYF
TRBV12-3/TRBV12-4,many,12,CASSLFQGVQYF
TRBV11-2,many,16,CASSLGHTGLNTEAFF
TRBV5-1,many,15,CASSFAPGQGSPLHF
TRBV28,NA,16,CASSLQGIGTNTEAFF
TRBV12-3/TRBV12-4,NA,14,CASSFGVKSYGYTF
TRBV12-3/TRBV12-4,many,14,CASSFRGYNSPLHF
TRBV28,NA,16,CASSRLAGVIGETQYF
TRBV6-5,NA,15,CASSLQGALNTEAFF
TRBV30,NA,12,CAWRSYNYGYTF
TRBV7-2,NA,14,CASSPRQVAYEQYF
TRBV9,many,13,CASSPEGFYGYTF
TRBV19,many,14,CATRGQGSGETQYF
TRBV7-9,many,13,CASSFQGNGELFF
TRBV9,many,14,CASSVGASGQPQHF
TRBV7-3,many,15,CASSANGQGAYGYTF
TRBV6-2/TRBV6-3,NA,14,CASTKGVSGNTIYF
TRBV30,many,14,CAWRGTGARETQYF
TRBV5-5,NA,15,CASSLIVGERQPQHF
TRBV2,many,13,CASNRDSPYEQYF
TRBV12-5,many,14,CASGLDTGPYEQYF
TRBV20-1,many,16,CSADPIQGSASYEQYF
TRBV11-2,many,15,CASSLDVSLTYEQYF
TRBV7-9,few,12,CASSLSGGPQHF
TRBV15,NA,15,CATSREGASSYEQYF
TRBV12-3/TRBV12-4,many,11,CASSREAEAFF
TRBV7-2,many,15,CASSHPTRGQADLIF